The 27 T cell receptor beta chains in this list originate from one sample, sequenced in a study of blood T cell repertoires in COVID-19. Clones were sequenced by immunoSEQ multiplex PCR, and TCRdb holds only the in-frame ones, with some missing. The profile shows 35,000 to 50,000 clones, just over 85% of them singletons. What was sequenced was peripheral blood. The receptors derive from a man aged 55 to 70 with active COVID-19.

This chain links TRBV6-4 with TRBJ1-1, with D maybe TRBD1 (5 bases). The CDR3 totals 12 residues. Trimming cost V 7 bases and J 11 bases, with 17 bases left between them. Germline values: CDR1 MRHNA, CDR2 SNTAGT. CDR3 amino acids: CASIPSGVGAFF. Written as DNA, the CDR3 is TGTGCCAGCATCCCCTCGGGGGTTGGGGCTTTCTTT.

This chain connects TRBV2 to TRBJ2-1; TRBD2 might be the D (6 bases). Germline values: CDR1 SNHLY, CDR2 FYNNEI. Trimming removed 3 bases at V and 4 bases at J, with 7 bases between. CDR3 length equals 13 residues. DNA of the CDR3: TGTGCCAGCAGTGAGGAGGGTTACAATGAGCAGTTCTTC. This codes for CASSEEGYNEQFF.

This rearrangement joins TRBV5-1 to TRBJ2-6; TRBD2 matches 10 bases. Germline CDR1 reads SGHRS; CDR2 reads YFSETQ. This CDR3 spans 18 amino acids. The J segment lost 2 bases and the V segment lost 2 bases, leaving 7 bases of the junction unmatched. The CDR3: CASSFTPSGSTGANVLTF. In DNA, the CDR3 is TGCGCCAGCAGCTTTACTCCTAGCGGGAGTACTGGGGCCAACGTCCTGACTTTC.

The J gene is TRBJ2-3, the V gene TRBV18, with a possible D match to TRBD1 (6 bases). Per germline, CDR1 KGHSH and CDR2 LQKENI. V was shortened by 3 bases and J by 3 bases, with 16 bases between the two germline ends. This CDR3 has 16 amino acids. DNA of the CDR3: TGTGCCAGCTCACCCTTGACACAGGGATTTACAGATACGCAGTATTTT. Encoded protein: CASSPLTQGFTDTQYF.

The chain combines TRBV4-2 with TRBJ2-3, with TRBD2 matching over 9 bases. CDR1 LGHNA and CDR2 YNFKEQ come from the germline V gene. The J segment lost 5 bases and the V segment lost 3 bases, leaving 9 bases of the junction unmatched. There are 16 residues in the CDR3. DNA of the CDR3: TGTGCCAGCAGCCAGCTAGGGGGACTAGCAGGAGATACGCAGTATTTT. It codes for CASSQLGGLAGDTQYF.

The chain is built from TRBV6-2 or TRBV6-3 and TRBJ1-5; the D is unclear. V was clipped by 6 bases and J by 1 base, with 10 bases between them. Germline V gene lookup returns CDR1 MNHEY and CDR2 SVGEGT. This CDR3 is 14 amino acids long. The CDR3 DNA reads as TGTGCCAGCAGCCCCGGAGGGAGCAATCAGCCCCAGCATTTT. It codes for CASSPGGSNQPQHF.

The chain couples TRBV5-5 to TRBJ2-7, with 8 nucleotides matching TRBD1. CDR3 length: 15 amino acids. Unmatched junction bases numbered 5, after V lost 3 bases and J lost 0 bases. Germline CDR1 and CDR2: SGHKS and YYEKEE (reference sequence). The CDR3 DNA reads TGTGCCAGCAGCTCGACAGGGGATGCCTCCTACGAGCAGTACTTC. The encoded protein is CASSSTGDASYEQYF.

There are a few counts of this clone. The rearrangement uses TRBV2 and TRBJ2-7, with D hard to call. From germline, CDR1 is SNHLY and CDR2 FYNNEI. Trimming left V 1 base short and J 3 bases short, with 4 bases between. This CDR3 is built from 12 residues. The CDR3 reads CASSEDYYEQYF. CDR3 coding DNA: TGTGCCAGCAGTGAAGACTACTACGAGCAGTACTTC.

The rearrangement links TRBV29-1 to TRBJ1-2; 8 bases map to TRBD1. The CDR3 has 14 residues. After removal of 2 bases from V and 2 bases from J, the junction contained 4 bases not matched to a gene. The germline V gene has CDR1 SQVTM and CDR2 ANQGSEA. In nucleotides, the CDR3 is TGCAGCGTTGAACTGCAGGGGGCGAACTATGGCTACACCTTC. Protein sequence: CSVELQGANYGYTF. Looking up the rest from reference TRBV29-1 and TRBJ1-2 gives the full variable domain: SAVISQKPSRDICQRGTSLTIQCQVDSQVTMMFWYRQQPGQSLTLIATANQGSEATYESGFVIDKFPISRPNLTFSTLTVSNMSPEDSSIYLCSVELQGANYGYTFGSGTRLTVV.

This clone was detected once. The genes are TRBV11-2 and TRBJ2-7; 7 bases agree with TRBD2. J gave up 6 bases and V 1 base, and 3 bases lay outside the gene matches. The CDR3 has 13 amino acids. Germline V CDR1 and CDR2: SGHAT, FQNNGV. The CDR3 DNA sequence: TGTGCCAGCAGCTTAGGCGGGAGAGGCGAGCAGTACTTC. Amino acid sequence: CASSLGGRGEQYF.

The chain has TRBV7-3 and TRBJ2-1, with TRBD2 matching 10 bases. CDR3 length: 13 residues. V shed 5 bases and J 11 bases; nucleotides not matched to a gene: 6. Germline V gene sequence: CDR1 SGHTA, CDR2 FQGTGA. CDR3 DNA sequence: TGTGCCAGCAGCCTCTGGACTAGCGGAAAGCAGTTCTTC. Its protein is CASSLWTSGKQFF.

The chain combines TRBV20-1 with TRBJ2-7; TRBD1 matches at 11 bases. CDR1 is DFQATT, CDR2 SNEGSKA, per germline (reference sequence). The CDR3 loop spans 11 amino acids. CDR3 in amino acids: CTPGQGDEQYF. CDR3 in DNA: TGCACACCGGGACAGGGGGACGAGCAGTACTTC.

This clone was observed a few times. The chain employs TRBV2 and TRBJ1-1; possible D gene TRBD1, 5 bases. The CDR3 has 12 residues. V was clipped by 7 bases and J by 5 bases, with 11 bases between them. Germline CDR1 is SNHLY and CDR2 is FYNNEI. The CDR3 DNA sequence: TGTGCCAGCATGGGGCCTCGGACTGAAGCTTTCTTT. It specifies CASMGPRTEAFF.

The rearrangement uses TRBV15 and TRBJ2-7; D perhaps matches TRBD2 (6 bases). The CDR3 runs 16 residues. Trimming removed 3 bases from V and 5 bases from J, with 20 bases in between. Germline V gives CDR1 LNHNV, CDR2 YYDKDF (reference sequence). The CDR3, as DNA: TGTGCCACCAGCAGTGTGCCGGGACTCCAAAGCGACGAGCAGTACTTC. Translation: CATSSVPGLQSDEQYF.

The J gene is TRBJ2-5, the V gene TRBV27; the D gene is possibly TRBD1 (6 bases). CDR3 length: 14 amino acids. V was clipped by 6 bases and J by 5 bases, with 16 bases between them. Germline V CDR1 and CDR2: MNHEY, SMNVEV (reference sequence). The CDR3 here is CASRTLNRDETQYF. The CDR3 nucleotides read TGTGCCAGCAGGACCCTCAACAGGGACGAGACCCAGTACTTC.

This chain links TRBV13 with TRBJ2-5, with D possibly being TRBD1 (6 bases). Looked up from germline, CDR1 is PRHDT and CDR2 is FYEKMQ (reference sequence). V lost 3 bases and J 7 bases, leaving 9 bases between the germline ends. The CDR3 totals 12 residues. The CDR3 loop is CASSLDSGTQYF. CDR3 bases: TGTGCCAGCAGCTTGGACAGCGGGACCCAGTACTTC.

Concerning this clone itself: The junction shows a germline mismatch at one end, possibly a read error. The V gene is TRBV7-7, the J gene TRBJ2-5; no clear D. This CDR3 contains 15 residues. The germline V gene encodes CDR1 SSHAT and CDR2 FNYEAQ (reference sequence). CDR3 amino acids: CASSLAVTGRETQYF. In DNA, the CDR3 is TGTGCTAGCAGCTTAGCCGTTACGGGTCGAGAGACCCAGTACTTC.

The chain links TRBV15 to TRBJ2-7; the D is unclear. The CDR3 length is 13 residues. The V gene lost 0 bases and the J gene lost 1 base, with 4 bases spanning the gap. Germline V CDR1 and CDR2: LNHNV, YYDKDF (reference sequence). The CDR3 protein is CATSRDLSYEQYF. DNA of the CDR3: TGTGCCACCAGCAGAGATCTTTCCTACGAGCAGTACTTC.

This clone has a single count. The CDR3 here is CASSLYPQTDNSPLHF. The DNA for the CDR3 is TGTGCCAGCAGCCTTTACCCGCAGACAGATAATTCACCCCTCCACTTT. V and J are TRBV9 and TRBJ1-6; D is possibly TRBD1 (5 bases). Trimming took 4 bases from V and 5 from J, leaving 16 bases between them. The V gene's germline CDR1 is SGDLS and CDR2 YYNGEE. The CDR3 is 16 amino acids.

The rearrangement joins TRBV13 to TRBJ1-1; the match to TRBD1 covers 9 bases. The germline V gene encodes CDR1 PRHDT and CDR2 FYEKMQ (reference sequence). Trimming removed 3 bases from V and 7 bases from J; junction bases left unmatched: 12. This CDR3 spans 16 amino acids. CDR3 region: CASSLLGQGRTLEAFF. CDR3 in DNA: TGTGCCAGCAGCTTGTTGGGACAGGGCCGAACCCTTGAAGCTTTCTTT.

This rearrangement joins TRBV3-1 (or the pseudogene TRBV3-2) to TRBJ2-6; TRBD1 agrees at 8 bases. Germline V CDR1 and CDR2: LGHDT, YNNKEL (reference sequence). This CDR3 has 16 amino acids. V gave up 2 bases and J gave up 1 base; unmatched junction bases: 1. The CDR3 sequence: CASSQRTGSGANVLTF. In DNA form, the CDR3 reads TGTGCCAGCAGCCAACGGACAGGGTCTGGGGCCAACGTCCTGACTTTC.

This clone was counted a single time. The CDR3 spells CASSGLAGLAGSNEQFF. The DNA of the CDR3 is TGTGCCAGTAGTGGCCTAGCCGGACTAGCGGGAAGTAATGAGCAGTTCTTC. This chain links TRBV19 with TRBJ2-1, with 12 bases fitting TRBD2. The germline CDR1 and CDR2 sequences are LNHDA and SQIVND (reference sequence). V gave up 5 bases and J gave up 7 bases; unmatched junction bases: 12. The CDR3 contains 17 residues.

This rearrangement joins TRBV18 to TRBJ2-7, with 7 positions matching TRBD1. The V gene's germline CDR1 is KGHSH and CDR2 LQKENI. J was trimmed by 3 bases and V by 3 bases; bases with no gene match: 2. This CDR3 region has 13 residues. This CDR3 is CASSPGQNYEQYF. Written as DNA, the CDR3 is TGTGCCAGCTCACCGGGACAGAACTACGAGCAGTACTTC. The variable domain in full, completed from reference TRBV18 and TRBJ2-7, reads NAGVMQNPRHLVRRRGQEARLRCSPMKGHSHVYWYRQLPEEGLKFMVYLQKENIIDESGMPKERFSAEFPKEGPSILRIQQVVRGDSAAYFCASSPGQNYEQYFGPGTRLTVT.

The chain recombines TRBV9 with TRBJ2-7, with 10 bases identical to TRBD2. Looked up from germline, CDR1 is SGDLS and CDR2 is YYNGEE. Trimming at V came to 4 bases and at J to 0 bases, leaving 4 bases not matched to a gene. This CDR3 is built from 15 residues. The CDR3 reads CASSPLAGASYEQYF. The CDR3 DNA reads TGTGCCAGCAGCCCCCTAGCGGGAGCCTCCTACGAGCAGTACTTC. The variable domain in full, completed from reference TRBV9 and TRBJ2-7, reads DSGVTQTPKHLITATGQRVTLRCSPRSGDLSVYWYQQSLDQGLQFLIQYYNGEERAKGNILERFSAQQFPDLHSELNLSSLELGDSALYFCASSPLAGASYEQYFGPGTRLTVT.

The V and J genes are TRBV3-1 (or the pseudogene TRBV3-2) and TRBJ1-4; 8 nucleotides agree with TRBD1. Per germline, CDR1 LGHDT and CDR2 YNNKEL (reference sequence). J gave up 7 bases and V 0 bases, and 7 bases lay outside the gene matches. CDR3 length: 16 amino acids. The CDR3 protein is CASSQEGGTGAEKLFF. CDR3 bases: TGTGCCAGCAGCCAAGAGGGAGGGACAGGCGCTGAAAAACTGTTTTTT.

The chain recombines TRBV9 with TRBJ2-3; 7 bases are a match to TRBD1. J was trimmed by 2 bases and V by 4 bases; bases with no gene match: 10. The V gene's germline CDR1 is SGDLS and CDR2 YYNGEE. The CDR3 has 16 amino acids. Here the CDR3 reads CASSPRDRIFTDTQYF. The CDR3 coding sequence is TGTGCCAGCAGCCCTCGGGACAGAATATTCACAGATACGCAGTATTTT.

This clone was observed a single time. V is TRBV27 and J is TRBJ2-2; D remains unclear. Per the germline V gene, CDR1 is MNHEY and CDR2 is SMNVEV (reference sequence). This CDR3 is built from 14 residues. V was clipped by 2 bases and J by 2 bases, with 6 bases between them. In DNA form, the CDR3 reads TGTGCCAGCAGTTTAAGAGATAACACCGGGGAGCTGTTTTTT. Its protein product is CASSLRDNTGELFF.